The subject of this entry is one T cell receptor beta chain. Its antigen is still unknown. These data originate in a study of cytomegalovirus exposure and HLA in healthy donors. Across the study: Early released data comprised about 90 million unique TCRs from HLA-typed donors. When 398 donors were genotyped, more than 70% of them were found to fall in the Caucasian-associated ancestry cluster. Study-level points and caveats: CMV serostatus alone was available as immune exposure information. Investigators reported 150 to 200 TCR beta chains as tied to cytomegalovirus.

The PCR employed 60 Vbeta primers together with 13 Jbeta primers. Measured with immunoSEQ multiplex PCR; TCRdb has only the in-frame clones, and not every one. Among 150,000 to 200,000 clones, just under 80% were seen once, and the ten largest hold less than 6%. Trimming left V 2 bases short and J 6 bases short, with 8 bases between. Germline loops: CDR1 SGHDT, CDR2 YYEEEE. The CDR3 is 13 amino acids. V is TRBV5-6 and J is TRBJ2-2; tentatively, D is TRBD2 (5 bases). The TCR originated in a woman aged 30 to 39 in good health and CMV-seropositive. Material for sequencing was PBMCs. Here the CDR3 reads CASSFWGAGELFF. Here the CDR3 DNA reads TGTGCCAGCAGCTTCTGGGGAGCCGGGGAGCTGTTTTTT.